This T cell receptor beta chain was captured in a study of blood T cell repertoires in COVID-19. Study at large: The samples span acute and convalescent COVID-19 from the United States, Italy and Spain. The analysed material was cDNA or gDNA that came from T cells, B-cell-depleted T cells, or PBMCs.

This CDR3 has 14 amino acids. The V gene's germline CDR1 is SGDLS and CDR2 YYNGEE. V dropped 3 bases and J dropped 4; count of bases not matched to a gene: 5. How the authors handled the data: Scientists estimated how many nucleated cells there were by amplifying reference gene primers. Data came from immunoSEQ multiplex PCR; TCRdb stores just in-frame clones and leaves some out. V and J calls and clone size are given by that table; D and trimming were obtained from the DNA. The sample shows over 250,000 clones, around nine tenths of them seen only once. The TCR comes from a man aged 50 or older with acute or convalescent COVID-19. The chain combines TRBV9 with TRBJ2-5, with 8 bases identical to TRBD1. The sample was peripheral blood. For the CDR3, the DNA is TGTGCCAGCAGCGCGGCGGACAGGGTAGAGACCCAGTACTTC. Translated: CASSAADRVETQYF.